The present T cell receptor (beta chain) was sequenced within a study of radiation and T cells in renal cell carcinoma. Overall study results and limits: Without pretreatment biopsies, baseline tumor clonotype presence was undetermined. In blood, top tumor clones expanded by 2 weeks, shrinking by 4.

Using immunoSEQ multiplex PCR, the repertoire was profiled, and TCRdb retains in-frame clones only, with some absent. The sample has some 100,000 clones, 84% seen once. Germline V lookup: CDR1 MGHRA, CDR2 YSYEKL. The CDR3 has 19 amino acids. Trimming took 0 bases from V and 3 from J, leaving 21 bases between them. Noted time point: blood 4 weeks post-SBRT, at nephrectomy. The treatment denotes: 15 Gy SBRT to primary tumor, nephrectomy 4 weeks later. Nephrectomy followed 15 Gy stereotactic body radiation by 4 weeks. After SBRT, blood was collected at 2 and 4 weeks, plus baseline. With respect to this clone: Its cognate antigen is unknown.

Sequenced material: blood, taken from a patient whose treatment included radiotherapy and nephrectomy. V is TRBV4-1 and J is TRBJ1-5; D is perhaps TRBD1 (6 bases). The source of this sequence is a man aged 55 to 70 with renal cell carcinoma. The CDR3: CASSQEGPRGHLDNQPQHF. In nucleotides, the CDR3 is TGCGCCAGCAGCCAAGAGGGCCCCCGGGGACATCTGGACAATCAGCCCCAGCATTTT.